The 8 T cell receptor beta chains below come from one sample, sequenced in a study of blood T cell repertoires in COVID-19. Libraries were prepared by immunoSEQ multiplex PCR; TCRdb keeps only in-frame clonotypes and omits some of them. Of roughly 140,000 clones listed, around 80% are singletons. Material for sequencing was PBMCs or T cells enriched from blood (not recorded which). Receptors were obtained from a middle-aged man who had recovered from COVID-19.

The chain uses TRBV7-3 and TRBJ2-5, with a tentative D call TRBD2 (6 bases). V was shortened by 5 bases and J by 11 bases, with 18 bases between the two germline ends. Germline CDR1 is SGHTA and CDR2 is FQGTGA. This CDR3 comprises 13 residues. The CDR3 sequence is CASSTKPGTPQYF. CDR3 DNA: TGTGCCAGCAGCACAAAGCCCGGGACTCCTCAGTACTTC. Complete variable domain (other parts from reference TRBV7-3 and TRBJ2-5): GAGVSQTPSNKVTEKGKYVELRCDPISGHTALYWYRQSLGQGPEFLIYFQGTGAADDSGLPNDRFFAVRPEGSVSTLKIQRTERGDSAVYLCASSTKPGTPQYFGPGTRLLVL.

This sequence joins TRBV6-2 or TRBV6-3 and TRBJ2-5; TRBD1 matches 8 bases. The ends lost 2 bases at V and 5 bases at J; junction bases unmatched: 7. The CDR3 consists of 15 residues. CDR1 and CDR2 from the germline V gene are MNHEY and SVGEGT. CDR3 region: CASSYVQGALETQYF. CDR3 nucleotides: TGTGCCAGCAGTTACGTCCAGGGGGCATTGGAGACCCAGTACTTC.

The rearrangement joins TRBV6-5 to TRBJ2-3; D unclear. Between the trimmed V and J ends, which lost 2 bases and 0 bases, there was a span of 6 bases. Germline V gene sequence: CDR1 MNHEY, CDR2 SVGAGI. The CDR3 runs to 14 residues. The CDR3, as DNA: TGTGCCAGCAGTTACCGGAGAAGCACAGATACGCAGTATTTT. Translated, it gives CASSYRRSTDTQYF.

V usage is TRBV3-1 (or the pseudogene TRBV3-2) and J usage is TRBJ2-1; 11 nucleotides line up with TRBD2. The J segment lost 1 base and the V segment lost 4 bases, leaving 9 bases of the junction unmatched. Germline V gene sequence: CDR1 LGHDT, CDR2 YNNKEL (reference sequence). This CDR3 has 18 residues. CDR3 in amino acids: CASSRYFSGGGSYNEQFF. CDR3 nucleotides: TGTGCCAGCAGCCGCTACTTTAGCGGGGGGGGGTCCTACAATGAGCAGTTCTTC.

The chain is built from TRBV6-1 and TRBJ1-4, with 7 bases fitting TRBD1. The CDR3 totals 16 residues. The V gene's germline CDR1 is MNHNS and CDR2 SASEGT. Trimming cost V 0 bases and J 8 bases; bases outside gene matches: 9. The chain's CDR3 is CASSEAGRQGPEKLFF. As DNA, the CDR3 is TGTGCCAGCAGTGAAGCGGGAAGACAGGGCCCGGAAAAACTGTTTTTT.

The genes are TRBV4-2 and TRBJ1-1; D is perhaps TRBD1 (6 bases). The CDR3 has 15 amino acids. Trimming took off 0 bases at V and 4 bases at J, with 12 bases between the two ends. Germline V lookup: CDR1 LGHNA, CDR2 YNFKEQ. The CDR3 protein is CASSQDLSTGTEAFF. The CDR3 coding sequence is TGTGCCAGCAGCCAAGACCTGTCGACAGGCACTGAAGCTTTCTTT.

This clone came up once. The rearrangement joins TRBV3-1 (or the pseudogene TRBV3-2) to TRBJ2-1; weak D call: TRBD2 (5 bases). Germline CDR1 reads LGHDT; CDR2 reads YNNKEL (reference sequence). There are 11 residues in the CDR3. V gave up 3 bases and J gave up 11 bases, with 8 bases separating them. CDR3: CASSHSSQQFF. The DNA for the CDR3 is TGTGCCAGCAGCCACTCTAGCCAGCAGTTCTTC.

V usage is TRBV7-2 and J usage is TRBJ2-5, with 16 bases that match TRBD2. The CDR3 length is 17 residues. J was trimmed by 5 bases and V by 5 bases; bases with no gene match: 8. Germline CDR1 SGHTA, CDR2 FQGNSA. The CDR3 spells CASSKGTSGGAGETQYF. The CDR3 DNA is TGTGCCAGCAGCAAAGGGACTAGCGGGGGGGCAGGGGAGACCCAGTACTTC.